This T cell receptor (beta chain) was sequenced during a study of CD8 T cells in Susac syndrome. Random hexamers were used to reverse transcribe the RNA input (about 0.5 to 1 ug). One entry per CDR3 protein, called by TCRdb with MiXCR from the immunoSEQ multiplex PCR reads. The sample contains 190,000 or so distinct CDR3 sequences, 90% to 95% of which appear only once. The ends were cut back, 3 bases at V and 4 bases at J, with 15 bases in the middle. Germline lookup yields CDR1 LGHDT and CDR2 YNNKEL (reference sequence). The CDR3 consists of 15 residues. This clonotype originated in a human donor with multiple sclerosis. The V gene is TRBV3-1, the J gene TRBJ1-1, with D tentatively TRBD1 (6 bases). The sample consisted of CD4+ T cells from PBMCs. CDR3 DNA: TGTGCCAGCAGCCACCGACAGGTTTTGAGCACTGAAGCTTTCTTT. It encodes CASSHRQVLSTEAFF.